This T cell receptor (beta chain) derives from a study of T cells in Graves' hyperthyroidism and ophthalmopathy. Graves' hyperthyroidism showing no ophthalmopathy progression within 18 months was considered stable. The CDR3 length is 14 residues. The V and J ends lost 5 bases and 6 bases, in that order; junction bases with no gene match: 9. This clonotype was found many times. The CDR3 regions of TCR beta were amplified from RNA transcripts. TCR CDR3 underwent first-round RT-PCR with the HTBI primer set. In TCRdb, the multiplex PCR reads were re-called with MiXCR into one record per CDR3 protein. The sample contains some 760,000 distinct CDR3 sequences, around 15% of which appear only once.

This TCR derives from a woman younger than 35 with Graves' hyperthyroidism. The rearrangement links TRBV12-3 or TRBV12-4 to TRBJ2-7, with 8 bases lining up with TRBD2. The source material was blood. DNA of the CDR3: TGTGCCAGCAGTCCCTCCGGGACTAGTCTCGAGCAGTACTTC. Translated: CASSPSGTSLEQYF.